Below, 11 T cell receptor beta chains from the same sample are listed, as sequenced in a study of blood T cell repertoires in COVID-19. Some clones are missing from TCRdb's copy, which holds only in-frame ones; the method was immunoSEQ multiplex PCR. Here the sample spans hundreds of thousands of clones, roughly 84% being singletons. Sequencing was performed on peripheral blood. The receptors originated from a woman of 80 years or more with acute or convalescent COVID-19.

The genes are TRBV7-2 and TRBJ1-1, with D hard to call. The CDR3 runs to 13 residues. The V end lost 1 base, the J end lost 4 bases, and 7 bases lay between the germline ends. Germline V CDR1 and CDR2: SGHTA, FQGNSA. The CDR3 reads CASSLGTSTEAFF. CDR3 coding DNA: TGTGCCAGCAGCTTAGGTACCAGCACTGAAGCTTTCTTT.

This chain joins TRBV6-2 or TRBV6-3 and TRBJ1-2, with D perhaps matching TRBD1 (6 bases). Trimming pared 0 bases from V and 5 bases from J, leaving 13 bases between. CDR1 is MNHEY, CDR2 SVGEGT, per germline. There are 15 residues in the CDR3. CDR3 coding DNA: TGTGCCAGCAGTTACTCAAGGGGGACATCATATGGCTACACCTTC. Translation gives CASSYSRGTSYGYTF.

This clone was seen more than once but under ten times. The chain is built from TRBV6-5 and TRBJ2-1; 12 positions match TRBD2. There are 13 residues in the CDR3. With V trimmed by 8 bases and J by 7 bases, 3 bases remained unmatched. The V gene's germline CDR1 is MNHEY and CDR2 SVGAGI. DNA of the CDR3: TGTGCCAGCGGGACTAGCGGGTTTAATGAGCAGTTCTTC. It specifies CASGTSGFNEQFF.

The chain employs TRBV3-1 (or the pseudogene TRBV3-2) and TRBJ2-4, with 8 bases matching TRBD1. Trimming cost V 5 bases and J 9 bases; bases outside gene matches: 9. Germline assignment: CDR1 LGHDT and CDR2 YNNKEL (reference sequence). CDR3 length equals 14 residues. In DNA form, the CDR3 reads TGTGCCAGCAGCTTCCAGGGGGCACGAAGCATTCAGTACTTC. It is translated as CASSFQGARSIQYF.

The chain employs TRBV5-1 and TRBJ1-2; D is uncertain. The CDR3 contains 15 residues. Per the germline V gene, CDR1 is SGHRS and CDR2 is YFSETQ. The ends were cut back, 3 bases at V and 6 bases at J, with 18 bases in the middle. CDR3 residues: CASSYARGVGDGYTF. In nucleotides, the CDR3 is TGCGCCAGCAGCTATGCCCGTGGCGTGGGAGATGGCTACACCTTC.

CDR3 nucleotide sequence: TGTGCCAGCAGCTTAGGGAGTTCCTCTGGAAACACCATATATTTT. Translating it yields CASSLGSSSGNTIYF. The chain recombines TRBV5-5 with TRBJ1-3; the D is unclear. The CDR3 runs 15 residues. Trimming shortened V by 2 bases and J by 0 bases, and 9 bases separated the two germline ends. Germline lookup yields CDR1 SGHKS and CDR2 YYEKEE (reference sequence).

CDR3 DNA sequence: TGTGCCAGCAGCGTAGAGACGGGGACCGGGGAGCTGTTTTTT. As protein: CASSVETGTGELFF. The chain couples TRBV9 to TRBJ2-2, with a tentative D call TRBD2 (5 bases). This CDR3 is 14 amino acids long. The V gene's germline CDR1 is SGDLS and CDR2 YYNGEE. V lost 0 bases, J lost 5 bases, and 8 bases lay in between.

J is TRBJ1-5 and V is TRBV7-2, with 8 bases matching TRBD1. The CDR3 spans 16 residues. CDR1 and CDR2 from the germline V gene are SGHTA and FQGNSA. Trimming removed 5 bases from V and 2 bases from J; junction bases left unmatched: 8. Written as DNA, the CDR3 is TGTGCCAGCAGCCCTGACAGGGGATGGGGCAATCAGCCCCAGCATTTT. It encodes CASSPDRGWGNQPQHF.

This rearrangement joins TRBV19 to TRBJ1-1; D is perhaps TRBD1 (6 bases). CDR3 size: 13 residues. The germline CDR1 and CDR2 sequences are LNHDA and SQIVND (reference sequence). V dropped 7 bases and J dropped 4 bases, with 13 bases sitting between them. In DNA form, the CDR3 reads TGTGCCAGTACCCGGCGGGGGCTCACTGAAGCTTTCTTT. Translating it yields CASTRRGLTEAFF. The full variable domain, with the rest looked up from reference TRBV19 and TRBJ1-1, is DGGITQSPKYLFRKEGQNVTLSCEQNLNHDAMYWYRQDPGQGLRLIYYSQIVNDFQKGDIAEGYSVSREKKESFPLTVTSAQKNPTAFYLCASTRRGLTEAFFGQGTRLTVV.

This chain uses TRBV4-1 with TRBJ1-2; no clear D. CDR3 length: 16 residues. The V end lost 0 bases, the J end lost 3 bases, and 14 bases lay between the germline ends. CDR1 is MGHRA, CDR2 YSYEKL, per germline. The CDR3 reads CASSQDPGRLYYGYTF. CDR3 DNA sequence: TGCGCCAGCAGCCAAGATCCGGGTCGCCTCTACTATGGCTACACCTTC.

V usage is TRBV5-1 and J usage is TRBJ2-3; 9 positions agree with TRBD2. The CDR3 has 17 amino acids. The V gene's germline CDR1 is SGHRS and CDR2 YFSETQ. J lost 6 bases, V lost 1 base, and 12 bases had no gene match. CDR3 DNA sequence: TGCGCCAGCAGCTTGTCCAGGACTAGCGTTCGACGGGATACGCAGTATTTT. Protein: CASSLSRTSVRRDTQYF. The full variable domain, rest sourced from reference TRBV5-1 and TRBJ2-3, is KAGVTQTPRYLIKTRGQQVTLSCSPISGHRSVSWYQQTPGQGLQFLFEYFSETQRNKGNFPGRFSGRQFSNSRSEMNVSTLELGDSALYLCASSLSRTSVRRDTQYFGPGTRLTVL.